Listed below are T cell receptor beta chains from one sample, sequenced in a study of glioma-infiltrating T cells after dendritic cell vaccination. The protocol was immunoSEQ multiplex PCR, while the TCRdb copy is restricted to in-frame clones and leaves out a portion. The top ten hold 9.2% of the sample, which has tens of thousands of clones, 82% seen once. The source was blood, collected before dendritic cell vaccination. The receptor source for this set is a human donor with glioblastoma. Each CDR3 is given with its conserved first and last residue. Fields, in order: J gene, clone size, D gene, V gene, CDR3 DNA, CDR3 protein. D genes are given only for firm matches. The size of a clone is reported for some rows only, either as once, few or many, or as a class for expanded clones.

J: TRBJ1-2
size: NA
D: NA
V: TRBV7-9
DNA: TGTGCCAGCATCCACAGGGCGTTAAACTATGGCTACACCTTC
CDR3: CASIHRALNYGYTF

J: TRBJ1-2
size: few
D: NA
V: TRBV10-2
DNA: TGCGCCAGCAGTTCTGACAGCTATGGCTACACCTTC
CDR3: CASSSDSYGYTF

J: TRBJ2-1
size: NA
D: NA
V: TRBV14
DNA: TGTGCCAGCAGCCGGCTAGGGGGTTCCTACAATGAGCAGTTCTTC
CDR3: CASSRLGGSYNEQFF

J: TRBJ1-5
size: once
D: NA
V: TRBV5-8
DNA: TGTGCCAGCAGCTCTGAGGGAGGGCGGAACAATCAGCCCCAGCATTTT
CDR3: CASSSEGGRNNQPQHF

J: TRBJ2-1
size: NA
D: TRBD2
V: TRBV10-2
DNA: TGCGCCAGCAGACTGATAGCGGGGGGTAATGATGAGCAGTTCTTC
CDR3: CASRLIAGGNDEQFF

J: TRBJ2-2
size: NA
D: NA
V: TRBV9
DNA: TGTGCCAGCAGCGTAGGCGGAGGGGCGAACACCGGGGAGCTGTTTTTT
CDR3: CASSVGGGANTGELFF

J: TRBJ1-2
size: NA
D: TRBD1
V: TRBV2
DNA: TGTGCCAGCCTTAGGACAGGGTCTGTCAATGGCTACACCTTC
CDR3: CASLRTGSVNGYTF

J: TRBJ1-5
size: NA
D: NA
V: TRBV29-1
DNA: TGCAGCGTTGAAGGACAGTGCAATCAGCCCCAGCATTTT
CDR3: CSVEGQCNQPQHF

J: TRBJ2-5
size: NA
D: NA
V: TRBV5-1
DNA: TGCGCCAGCAGCAGAACCGGGAACCAAGAGACCCAGTACTTC
CDR3: CASSRTGNQETQYF

J: TRBJ2-7
size: NA
D: TRBD1
V: TRBV28
DNA: TGTGCCAGCAGTTTTGACAGGGGGAACTCCTACGAGCAGTACTTC
CDR3: CASSFDRGNSYEQYF

J: TRBJ1-6
size: once
D: TRBD1
V: TRBV4-1
DNA: TGCGCCAGCAGCCCGACAGGGTTAAATTCACCCCTCCACTTT
CDR3: CASSPTGLNSPLHF

J: TRBJ1-5
size: NA
D: TRBD1
V: TRBV19
DNA: TGTGCCAGTAGTATCGATCGACAGGGTAGCAATCAGCCCCAGCATTTT
CDR3: CASSIDRQGSNQPQHF

J: TRBJ1-2
size: NA
D: NA
V: TRBV28
DNA: TGTGCCAGCAGTTTGCCTATGGGCGGCTACACCTTC
CDR3: CASSLPMGGYTF

J: TRBJ1-1
size: NA
D: TRBD1
V: TRBV18
DNA: TGTGCCAGCTCTCAGGGACAGGCGGGCACTGAAGCTTTCTTT
CDR3: CASSQGQAGTEAFF

J: TRBJ1-4
size: NA
D: NA
V: TRBV7-9
DNA: TGTGCCAGCAGTTTCCGGGTTAACAATGAAAAACTGTTTTTT
CDR3: CASSFRVNNEKLFF

J: TRBJ2-5
size: NA
D: TRBD1
V: TRBV7-9
DNA: TGTGCGGAACAGGGGGCAGAGACCCAGTACTTC
CDR3: CAEQGAETQYF

J: TRBJ1-5
size: NA
D: TRBD1
V: TRBV4-2
DNA: TGTGCCAGCAGCCAAGTCGGGACAGCCAGCAATCAGCCCCAGCATTTT
CDR3: CASSQVGTASNQPQHF

J: TRBJ1-4
size: NA
D: NA
V: TRBV4-1
DNA: TGCGCCAGCAGCCAAGCCCCCCAAGAGGAGGAAAAACTGTTTTTT
CDR3: CASSQAPQEEEKLFF

J: TRBJ1-2
size: NA
D: NA
V: TRBV28
DNA: TGTGCCAGCAGCGATGACAGGAACTATGGCTACACCTTC
CDR3: CASSDDRNYGYTF

J: TRBJ1-1
size: few
D: NA
V: TRBV5-1
DNA: TGCGCCAGCAGCTTGGTTATCGGGGATGAAGCTTTCTTT
CDR3: CASSLVIGDEAFF

J: TRBJ2-7
size: few
D: NA
V: TRBV14
DNA: TGTGCCAGCAGTCACGACAACTCCTACGAGCAGTACTTC
CDR3: CASSHDNSYEQYF

J: TRBJ1-2
size: NA
D: TRBD1
V: TRBV15
DNA: TGTGCCACCAGCAGAGGACAGGGCGGATATGGCTACACCTTC
CDR3: CATSRGQGGYGYTF

J: TRBJ2-2
size: NA
D: NA
V: TRBV9
DNA: TGTGCCAGCAGCGTAGAGGAGGTGAGGACCGGGGAGCTGTTTTTT
CDR3: CASSVEEVRTGELFF

J: TRBJ1-1
size: NA
D: NA
V: TRBV5-1
DNA: TGCGCCAGCAGCTTGAGTCGGGGCACTGAAGCTTTCTTT
CDR3: CASSLSRGTEAFF

J: TRBJ1-2
size: NA
D: NA
V: TRBV27
DNA: TGTGCCAGCAGTTCCCGGGGGGGTCTACAGTGGAACTATGGCTACACCTTC
CDR3: CASSSRGGLQWNYGYTF

J: TRBJ1-4
size: NA
D: NA
V: TRBV6-5
DNA: TGTGCCAGCAGTTACGGGGCAGGCGACCGTGAAAAACTGTTTTTT
CDR3: CASSYGAGDREKLFF

J: TRBJ2-1
size: NA
D: NA
V: TRBV27
DNA: TGTGCCAGCAAGCAGGACAGTTACAATGAGCAGTTCTTC
CDR3: CASKQDSYNEQFF

J: TRBJ1-1
size: NA
D: NA
V: TRBV4-1
DNA: TGCGCCAGCAGCCAAGTTGTCGGGACTGAAGCTTTCTTT
CDR3: CASSQVVGTEAFF

J: TRBJ1-1
size: NA
D: NA
V: TRBV11-2
DNA: TGTGCCAGCAGCTTAGATCGCCTGGGCTCCAACACTGAAGCTTTCTTT
CDR3: CASSLDRLGSNTEAFF

J: TRBJ2-3
size: NA
D: TRBD2
V: TRBV30
DNA: TGTGCCTGGAGTGTCGGGGGGGCGGGAACAGATACGCAGTATTTT
CDR3: CAWSVGGAGTDTQYF

J: TRBJ2-3
size: NA
D: TRBD2
V: TRBV5-6
DNA: TGTGCCAGCAGCCTCCGGACTAGCGGAGGAACAGATACGCAGTATTTT
CDR3: CASSLRTSGGTDTQYF

J: TRBJ1-1
size: few
D: TRBD1
V: TRBV6-1
DNA: TGTGCCAGCAGTGGAGGGACAGGGGGCACTGAAGCTTTCTTT
CDR3: CASSGGTGGTEAFF

J: TRBJ2-3
size: NA
D: TRBD2
V: TRBV6-1
DNA: TGTGCCAGCAGTGCATCGGGGGGACGCACAGATACGCAGTATTTT
CDR3: CASSASGGRTDTQYF

J: TRBJ2-3
size: NA
D: NA
V: TRBV19
DNA: TGTGCCAGTAGTATAGGAGCCGACACAAGCACAGATACGCAGTATTTT
CDR3: CASSIGADTSTDTQYF

J: TRBJ2-1
size: NA
D: NA
V: TRBV5-6
DNA: TGTGCCAGCAGCCGCACTGTCGGGGAACACAATGAGCAGTTCTTC
CDR3: CASSRTVGEHNEQFF

J: TRBJ1-4
size: NA
D: NA
V: TRBV7-2
DNA: TGTGCCAGCAGCTTAGAGGTCGGGGGTTGGGGAAAACTGTTTTTT
CDR3: CASSLEVGGWGKLFF

J: TRBJ2-7
size: NA
D: NA
V: TRBV6-6
DNA: TGTGCCATCAACTCCCAGGGGGGACCGACCGAGCAGTACTTC
CDR3: CAINSQGGPTEQYF

J: TRBJ2-7
size: NA
D: NA
V: TRBV6-1
DNA: TGTGCCAGCAGTCCCCAGTCCCGACTGAACTACGAGCAGTACTTC
CDR3: CASSPQSRLNYEQYF

J: TRBJ1-2
size: NA
D: TRBD1
V: TRBV5-6
DNA: TGTGCCAGCAGCGTCGACAGGGGTTATGGCTACACCTTC
CDR3: CASSVDRGYGYTF

J: TRBJ2-7
size: once
D: NA
V: TRBV21-1
DNA: TGTGCCAGCAGCAACCACGGTCGGGACGAGCAGTACTTC
CDR3: CASSNHGRDEQYF

J: TRBJ2-3
size: NA
D: NA
V: TRBV10-3
DNA: TGTGCCATCAGTGAGTCCCAAGGGGCAGATACGCAGTATTTT
CDR3: CAISESQGADTQYF

J: TRBJ2-1
size: NA
D: NA
V: TRBV19
DNA: TGTGCCAGTAGGCGTTTGGCAGGGGCGGGTAACAATGAGCAGTTCTTC
CDR3: CASRRLAGAGNNEQFF

J: TRBJ2-3
size: few
D: NA
V: TRBV7-2
DNA: TGTGCCAGCAGCTTATATCTGTATTCTGCGCAGTATTTT
CDR3: CASSLYLYSAQYF

J: TRBJ1-2
size: NA
D: NA
V: TRBV7-6
DNA: TGTGCCAGCAGCTCAGGGCGAAACTATGGCTACACCTTC
CDR3: CASSSGRNYGYTF

J: TRBJ2-1
size: once
D: TRBD1
V: TRBV4-2
DNA: TGTGCCAGCAGCCAACTCAGGACAGGACCCTACAATGAGCAGTTCTTC
CDR3: CASSQLRTGPYNEQFF

J: TRBJ2-7
size: few
D: NA
V: TRBV7-9
DNA: TGTGCCAGCAGCTCTACCTACGAGCAGTACTTC
CDR3: CASSSTYEQYF

J: TRBJ2-1
size: NA
D: TRBD2
V: TRBV30
DNA: TGTGCCTGGAGTGAGGGATGGGGGGGAGAGCAGTTCTTC
CDR3: CAWSEGWGGEQFF

J: TRBJ2-5
size: NA
D: NA
V: TRBV4-1
DNA: TGCGCCAGCAGCGCTGCGACTCGGGAGACCCAGTACTTC
CDR3: CASSAATRETQYF

J: TRBJ1-6
size: NA
D: NA
V: TRBV5-5
DNA: TGTGCCAGCAGCCTGGGTGGGCATAATAATTCACCCCTCCACTTT
CDR3: CASSLGGHNNSPLHF

J: TRBJ1-1
size: NA
D: NA
V: TRBV5-5
DNA: TGTGCCAGCAGCTTAGTCAATACAGAAGCTTTCTTT
CDR3: CASSLVNTEAFF

J: TRBJ2-3
size: NA
D: TRBD1
V: TRBV9
DNA: TGTGCCAGCAGCTCACAGGGGGCGGAAGATACGCAGTATTTT
CDR3: CASSSQGAEDTQYF

J: TRBJ2-7
size: NA
D: TRBD2
V: TRBV2
DNA: TGTGCCAACTCCGAAGGCGGGGGTGTCTCCTACGAGCAGTACTTC
CDR3: CANSEGGGVSYEQYF

J: TRBJ1-5
size: once
D: NA
V: TRBV5-1
DNA: TGCGCCTACACTAATGTGGGACACCCTAGCAATCAGCCCCAGCATTTT
CDR3: CAYTNVGHPSNQPQHF

J: TRBJ1-1
size: NA
D: TRBD1
V: TRBV19
DNA: TGTGCCAGTAGGGACAGACAGGGAGGCACTGAAGCTTTCTTT
CDR3: CASRDRQGGTEAFF

J: TRBJ1-6
size: few
D: NA
V: TRBV11-2
DNA: TGTGCCAGCAGCTTAGCCCGTGTAGGGAGGAATTTTAATTCACCCCTCCACTTT
CDR3: CASSLARVGRNFNSPLHF